This T cell receptor (beta chain) is from a study of CXCR4 blockade with PD-1 therapy in pancreatic cancer. Overall study: Treatment was isotype control, anti-PD-1, or anti-PD-1 with AMD3100, for roughly 2-6 days.

Overall study findings and caveats: Tumors were clonally expanded, mean roughly 0.15 versus 0.05 in healthy blood. Clone frequency correlated with its number of distinct nucleotide rearrangements. Only TCRbeta chains were sequenced here.

Points on this clone: Its antigen remains unknown.

V lost 1 base, J lost 5 bases, and 9 bases lay in between. The V gene's germline CDR1 is GTSNPN and CDR2 SVGIG (reference sequence). The CDR3 runs to 13 residues. Cultured about 250 um tumor slices received no immune-activating factors or cytokines. TCRdb keeps only in-frame clones here, not all; method: immunoSEQ multiplex PCR. This repertoire includes 85 to 100 clones. Source: cultured tumor tissue, taken after 2 to 3 days in culture. This clonotype was obtained from a human donor with pancreatic ductal adenocarcinoma. The genes are TRBV30 and TRBJ1-5; no firm D call. CDR3 sequence: CAWSEGIYQPQHF. The CDR3 coding sequence is TGTGCCTGGAGTGAAGGCATTTATCAGCCCCAGCATTTT.